This T cell receptor beta chain stems from a study of OX40 agonist ivuxolimab in advanced cancers. The assay was immunoSEQ multiplex PCR, and TCRdb's table has in-frame clones only and misses some. The table lists 77,000 or so clones, 80% to 95% of them singletons. With V trimmed by 1 base and J by 5 bases, 9 bases remained unmatched. The CDR3 spans 16 residues. Germline V lookup: CDR1 SQVTM, CDR2 ANQGSEA. The TCR comes from an adult with an advanced solid tumor such as melanoma, head and neck, liver or kidney cancer. This specimen was CD4+ or CD8+ T cells sorted from blood, taken in a trial of the OX40 agonist ivuxolimab. The gene calls are TRBV29-1 and TRBJ2-5; 11 bases are shared with TRBD2. CDR3 sequence reads: CSVEAGSGGAWETQYF. DNA for the CDR3: TGCAGCGTTGAAGCCGGTAGCGGGGGGGCTTGGGAGACCCAGTACTTC.